This T cell receptor beta chain was identified in a study of CXCR3-negative and CXCR3-positive naive CD8 T cells. About this clonotype: Its antigen is unidentified.

Study-wide results and limits: TRBV-TRBJ usage matched between naive CXCR3-negative and CXCR3-positive cells but not between memory cells. Hydrophobicity of TRB CDR3s was greater in CXCR3-positive naive cells than in CXCR3-negative naive cells.

The CDR3 is 15 residues long. Germline CDR1 and CDR2: SGDLS and YYNGEE. UMI-labeled 5' RACE yielded the TRB cDNA libraries. Reanalyzing the 5' RACE reads, TCRdb keeps one entry per CDR3 protein, without DNA. The sample holds about 150,000 distinct CDR3 sequences. J is TRBJ1-5 and V is TRBV9; TCRdb names TRBD1, which stays unverified in the absence of DNA. Sequencing was performed on naive CXCR3+ CD8+ T cells from blood. Subset specified: CD45RO-CCR7+CD27+CD95- naive CD8+ T cells expressing CXCR3 (TNR3+). This TCR was recovered from a human donor in good health. Some clones in this sample may be carry-over from other donors' samples. The CDR3 sequence is CASSNTGNSNQPQHF.